This T cell receptor (beta chain) emerged from a study of shared clonotypes between healthy human individuals. Deep-level settings were used for running the assay. Original processing notes: In the immunoSEQ data, sequences were junction-only and lacked quality scores, so filtering differed. Produced via immunoSEQ multiplex PCR; TCRdb's table is partial and in-frame only. V and J calls and clone size are given by that table; D and trimming were obtained from the DNA. Found here are over a million clones, around 97% of them singletons; the top ten hold approximately 1%. This CDR3 contains 16 residues. The V and J ends lost 8 bases and 3 bases respectively, with 17 bases between them. Germline CDR1 reads LNHDA; CDR2 reads SQIVND (reference sequence).

The receptor was isolated from a young man in good health. Source material: naive CD4+ T cells sorted from blood. Subset noted: CD45RA+ positively selected. The chain is built from TRBV19 and TRBJ2-6; the D gene is possibly TRBD1 (5 bases). The CDR3 reads CASVSRGFSGANVLTF. CDR3 sequence (DNA): TGTGCCAGTGTGTCAAGGGGCTTTAGTGGGGCCAACGTCCTGACTTTC.